This record looks at one T cell receptor (beta chain) sequence and its context. This clonotype was observed at least ten times. The antigen this receptor binds is unknown. Per-nucleotide qualities are absent, and no much larger clonotype sits a single base away. The data stem from a study of T cell repertoires in cytomegalovirus infection (dated by TCRdb to between 2018 and 2021). Context from the whole study: The HLA type of each donor mattered for the analysis, because public TCR beta signatures pointed to carriage of CMV infection along with the matching HLA type. The research as a whole found: The ex vivo response was dominated by HLA-C-restricted CMV-specific TCR beta clonotypes, which also provided the single most frequent clonotype in two of eight donors. In both this cohort and an independent cohort of 352 donors, the cumulative frequency of public TCR beta family members distinguished carriers of CMV infection plus the relevant HLA type.

Sequencing was performed on an Illumina HiSeq 1500. Starting from the raw public reads, TCRdb applied fastp trimming at Q25, assembled clones with MiXCR and retained in-frame beta chains. Rows with a matching CDR3 protein are joined into one entry that keeps the most common DNA and genes. The sample table records roughly 140,000 distinct CDR3 sequences; around 22% of these occur just once. The ten largest make up roughly 9.8% of the sample. Looking up the germline V gene yields CDR1 LGHNA and CDR2 YSLEER. The CDR3, cysteine through phenylalanine, is 13 amino acids long. Only the CDR3 region is kept as DNA, spanning 39 bases read in frame from base 1. V ends up 0 bases short and J 6 bases short, with an unmatched junction base count of 0.

This chain is built from TRBV4-3 and TRBJ1-2, and 8 bases in between align with TRBD1. This TCR derives from a human donor in good health (CMV status not recorded). Some clones in this sample may be carry-over from other donors' samples. Source material: PBMCs. The sequenced DNA: TGCGCCAGCAGCCAAGAACAGGGGGATGGCTACACCTTC. Its protein product is CASSQEQGDGYTF.